The clone carrying this TCR beta chain has at least ten counts. The antigen remains undetermined. These data are taken from a study of T cells in Graves' hyperthyroidism and ophthalmopathy. Points from the study as a whole: In the blood, most expanded thyroid clonotypes above 0.001 appeared as well.

Across 18 months, stable Graves' hyperthyroidism was marked by no progression to ophthalmopathy. The CDR3 regions of TCR beta were amplified from RNA transcripts. HTBI primers were the set used in a first-round RT-PCR of the TCR CDR3. Using its own MiXCR run on the multiplex PCR reads, TCRdb lists one record per CDR3 protein. Of around 580,000 distinct CDR3 sequences in the sample, around 46% were seen once. This CDR3 has 15 amino acids. Trimming took off 6 bases at V and 6 bases at J, with 18 bases between the two ends. The specimen was peripheral blood or thyroid tissue (not recorded which). This TCR came from a woman aged 18-35 years with Graves' hyperthyroidism. The V call is TRBV12-3 or TRBV12-4, the J call TRBJ1-5, with D unresolved. The DNA of the CDR3 is TGTGCCAGCAGCCCAAAGATGGCGGTGGGTCAGCCCCAGCATTTT. This encodes CASSPKMAVGQPQHF.